The T cell receptor beta chain under discussion was sequenced for a study of OX40 agonist ivuxolimab in advanced cancers. Overall study: Participants, around 80% male, averaged roughly 60 years of age, ranging from roughly 23 to 90.

Broader study findings: In CD8+ T cells, expanded clones were on average more numerous than in CD4+.

This CDR3 is built from 16 residues. The germline V gene has CDR1 SGHRS and CDR2 YFSETQ. V gave up 4 bases and J gave up 2 bases; unmatched junction bases: 9. This table comes from immunoSEQ multiplex PCR, and its TCRdb copy is limited to in-frame clones, with some not included. This table has roughly 60,000 clones, about 86% appearing once. A few counts support this clone. The target antigen is unknown. The sequence derives from an adult with an advanced solid tumor such as melanoma, head and neck, liver or kidney cancer. The source was CD4+ or CD8+ T cells sorted from blood, collected in a trial of the OX40 agonist ivuxolimab. The chain links TRBV5-1 to TRBJ2-5; 9 bases align to TRBD1. The CDR3 bases are TGCGCCAGCAGCGGCACAGGGGGCAGGGGTCAAGAGACCCAGTACTTC. Translation gives CASSGTGGRGQETQYF.